Presented here are 29 T cell receptor beta chains from one specimen sequenced in a study of somatic mutations in cytotoxic T cells in rheumatoid arthritis. Sequenced by immunoSEQ multiplex PCR; TCRdb stores in-frame clones only, minus some. This table has approximately 20,000 clones, about 80% appearing once. Input material: CD8+ T cells sorted from blood. The receptors derive from a man aged 18 to 30 with rheumatoid arthritis.

This clone was counted a single time. A junction end diverges from the germline sequence, so it may reflect a read error. V usage is TRBV7-2 and J usage is TRBJ2-5; TRBD2 might be the D (8 bases). From germline, CDR1 is SGHTA and CDR2 FQGNSA. The CDR3 sequence is 15 residues long. CDR3 sequence (DNA): TGTGCCAGCAGTTTAGCGGGGCAGGGGGGGGAGACCCAGTACTTC. It specifies CASSLAGQGGETQYF.

The gene calls are TRBV27 and TRBJ1-2; TRBD1 agrees at 11 bases. CDR3 length equals 15 residues. V dropped 6 bases and J dropped 4; count of bases not matched to a gene: 7. Germline CDR1 and CDR2: MNHEY and SMNVEV (reference sequence). CDR3 in amino acids: CASSPGTGGFYGYTF. The CDR3 nucleotides read TGTGCCAGCAGCCCTGGGACAGGGGGATTCTATGGCTACACCTTC.

The CDR3 here is CASSYSRGSGAFF. CDR3 DNA sequence: TGTGCCAGCAGTTACTCGAGAGGGTCTGGGGCTTTCTTT. The genes are TRBV6-6 and TRBJ1-1, with unresolved D. The germline gives CDR1 MNHNY, CDR2 SVGAGI (reference sequence). V dropped 0 bases and J dropped 11 bases, with 13 bases sitting between them. The CDR3 spans 13 residues.

The chain carries TRBV11-2 and TRBJ2-5; no firm D call. Trimming left V 2 bases short and J 3 bases short, with 1 base between. CDR1 SGHAT and CDR2 FQNNGV come from the germline V gene. The CDR3 loop spans 11 amino acids. The CDR3 protein is CASSLKETQYF. CDR3 nucleotide sequence: TGTGCCAGCAGCTTAAAAGAGACCCAGTACTTC.

The chain carries TRBV21-1 and TRBJ1-6. TRBV21-1 is listed as a pseudogene. The CDR3 runs 16 residues. The CDR3 spells CALPGPVRGGNSPLHF. CDR3 DNA sequence: TGTGCCCTACCTGGGCCGGTTCGGGGGGGGAATTCACCCCTCCACTTT.

This chain joins TRBV9 and TRBJ1-1; no reliable D call. The CDR3 totals 14 residues. The germline gives CDR1 SGDLS, CDR2 YYNGEE. V was pared by 0 bases and J by 5 bases, with 11 bases between. The CDR3 region is CASSVGAGWTEAFF. DNA of the CDR3: TGTGCCAGCAGCGTAGGGGCGGGTTGGACTGAAGCTTTCTTT. The full variable domain, in which reference TRBV9 and TRBJ1-1 provide the parts outside the CDR3, is DSGVTQTPKHLITATGQRVTLRCSPRSGDLSVYWYQQSLDQGLQFLIQYYNGEERAKGNILERFSAQQFPDLHSELNLSSLELGDSALYFCASSVGAGWTEAFFGQGTRLTVV.

The chain joins TRBV2 to TRBJ2-2; D is possibly TRBD1 (5 bases). The CDR3 is 15 residues long. Trimming took off 4 bases at V and 4 bases at J, with 13 bases between the two ends. The germline gives CDR1 SNHLY, CDR2 FYNNEI. This CDR3 is CASSALVQGTGELFF. CDR3 DNA: TGTGCCAGCAGTGCTCTGGTTCAGGGCACCGGGGAGCTGTTTTTT. The full variable domain, with the rest looked up from reference TRBV2 and TRBJ2-2, is EPEVTQTPSHQVTQMGQEVILRCVPISNHLYFYWYRQILGQKVEFLVSFYNNEISEKSEIFDDQFSVERPDGSNFTLKIRSTKLEDSAMYFCASSALVQGTGELFFGEGSRLTVL.

A few counts support this clone. The chain carries TRBV4-1 and TRBJ2-2; tentatively, D is TRBD2 (6 bases). The CDR3 length is 15 residues. The V and J ends lost 0 bases and 7 bases respectively, with 12 bases between them. The germline V gene encodes CDR1 MGHRA and CDR2 YSYEKL. The CDR3 reads CASSQETSMGGELFF. The CDR3 DNA reads TGCGCCAGCAGCCAAGAAACTAGCATGGGCGGGGAGCTGTTTTTT.

The chain combines TRBV5-1 with TRBJ1-2, with D tentatively TRBD1 (5 bases). The CDR3 is 16 residues long. Germline V lookup: CDR1 SGHRS, CDR2 YFSETQ. Trimming removed 0 bases from V and 2 bases from J, with 14 bases in between. In DNA form, the CDR3 reads TGCGCCAGCAGCTTGGGGAAGTGGGGGAAAAACTATGGCTACACCTTC. Its translation: CASSLGKWGKNYGYTF.

The V call is TRBV28, the J call TRBJ1-5, with D possibly TRBD1 on 5 matching bases. Germline V gives CDR1 MDHEN, CDR2 SYDVKM. Trimming removed 3 bases at V and 5 bases at J, with 11 bases between. The length of the CDR3 is 14 residues. The CDR3 protein is CASSFAGGYQPQHF. The CDR3 DNA follows: TGTGCCAGCAGTTTCGCGGGGGGATATCAGCCCCAGCATTTT.

This chain uses TRBV29-1 with TRBJ1-5; TRBD1 agrees at 8 bases. CDR1 and CDR2 (germline): SQVTM, ANQGSEA. CDR3 length equals 13 residues. The V and J ends lost 6 bases and 7 bases, in that order; junction bases with no gene match: 8. The CDR3 nucleotides are TGCAGCGTGATGACAGGGACAGGACAGCCCCAGCATTTT. It translates to CSVMTGTGQPQHF.

The chain uses TRBV9 and TRBJ2-1, with D tentatively TRBD2 (5 bases). The CDR3 contains 16 residues. V lost 3 bases and J 0 bases, leaving 13 bases between the germline ends. The germline V gene encodes CDR1 SGDLS and CDR2 YYNGEE. The CDR3 here is CASSATLADSYNEQFF. The DNA of the CDR3 is TGTGCCAGCAGCGCGACCCTAGCCGACTCCTACAATGAGCAGTTCTTC.

CDR3 amino acids: CASKMTGTGAYEQYF. In nucleotides, the CDR3 is TGTGCCAGTAAAATGACCGGGACAGGGGCCTACGAGCAGTACTTC. The gene calls are TRBV19 and TRBJ2-7; TRBD1 matches 10 bases. V dropped 7 bases and J dropped 2; count of bases not matched to a gene: 8. CDR1 is LNHDA, CDR2 SQIVND, per germline (reference sequence). The CDR3 spans 15 residues.

The chain employs TRBV19 and TRBJ1-5; TRBD1 matches at 7 bases. Germline assignment: CDR1 LNHDA and CDR2 SQIVND (reference sequence). This CDR3 is 16 amino acids long. V trimming: 3 bases; J trimming: 2 bases; junction bases outside the gene matches: 7. In nucleotides, the CDR3 is TGTGCCAGTAGTATCGCAGGGGGGAGAGGCAATCAGCCCCAGCATTTT. Protein sequence: CASSIAGGRGNQPQHF.

The chain recombines TRBV28 with TRBJ2-5, with D maybe TRBD2 (5 bases). This CDR3 comprises 13 residues. Looked up from germline, CDR1 is MDHEN and CDR2 is SYDVKM. Between the trimmed V and J ends, which lost 7 bases and 4 bases, there was a span of 13 bases. The CDR3 sequence is CASTGRGRETQYF. The DNA of the CDR3 is TGTGCCAGCACCGGTCGCGGGCGAGAGACCCAGTACTTC.

V and J are TRBV30 and TRBJ2-1; D possibly corresponds to TRBD1 (5 bases). Germline lookup yields CDR1 GTSNPN and CDR2 SVGIG (reference sequence). The CDR3 extends over 14 amino acids. Trimming removed 1 base from V and 3 bases from J, with 10 bases in between. The CDR3: CAWSDDRNYNEQFF. The CDR3 DNA is TGTGCCTGGAGTGACGACAGAAACTACAATGAGCAGTTCTTC.

The chain links TRBV5-5 to TRBJ1-3; 10 bases align to TRBD1. J gave up 2 bases and V 2 bases, and 7 bases lay outside the gene matches. Germline loops: CDR1 SGHKS, CDR2 YYEKEE (reference sequence). There are 17 residues in the CDR3. The CDR3 DNA sequence: TGTGCCAGCAGCTTATCGCCCGGGACAGGGGCTGGAAACACCATATATTTT. This translates into CASSLSPGTGAGNTIYF.

This chain connects TRBV19 to TRBJ1-5; perhaps TRBD1 as D (5 bases). Trimming left V 7 bases short and J 0 bases short, with 13 bases between. The CDR3 runs 15 residues. Germline V gene lookup returns CDR1 LNHDA and CDR2 SQIVND (reference sequence). The CDR3 reads CASNPDRYSNQPQHF. DNA for the CDR3: TGTGCCAGTAATCCCGACAGATATAGCAATCAGCCCCAGCATTTT.

This chain uses TRBV6-1 with TRBJ2-2; D gene ambiguous. V lost 6 bases and J lost 5, with 16 bases in between. This CDR3 comprises 15 residues. From germline, CDR1 is MNHNS and CDR2 SASEGT. CDR3 sequence reads: CASSYPLAQTGELFF. For the CDR3, the DNA is TGTGCCAGCAGCTACCCACTTGCACAAACCGGGGAGCTGTTTTTT.

The V and J genes are TRBV6-5 and TRBJ2-3; 13 positions agree with TRBD2. Germline V gene data show CDR1 as MNHEY and CDR2 as SVGAGI. Germline trimming cut 3 bases from V and 3 bases from J; bases unmatched to any gene: 3. CDR3 length equals 16 residues. In nucleotides, the CDR3 is TGTGCCAGCAGTTATACTAGCGGGGGGGGGACAGATACGCAGTATTTT. Its protein product is CASSYTSGGGTDTQYF.

V gene TRBV28 combines with J gene TRBJ1-1; D is unresolved. The germline CDR1 and CDR2 sequences are MDHEN and SYDVKM. The CDR3 is made up of 14 amino acids. V was pared by 5 bases and J by 3 bases, with 13 bases between. Here the CDR3 reads CASSPPYRYTEAFF. DNA of the CDR3: TGTGCCAGCAGTCCCCCCTACCGTTACACTGAAGCTTTCTTT.

V usage is TRBV2 and J usage is TRBJ2-4; the match to TRBD1 covers 7 bases. Germline CDR1 reads SNHLY; CDR2 reads FYNNEI. The CDR3 runs to 18 residues. With V trimmed by 3 bases and J by 5 bases, 16 bases remained unmatched. CDR3 DNA: TGTGCCAGCAGTGAGAGCCAAGCAGGGGGTATTTTGGAAAACATTCAGTACTTC. Its protein is CASSESQAGGILENIQYF.

By frequency in the sample, this clone is medium-sized. This chain uses TRBV6-1 with TRBJ2-1, with 11 bases fitting TRBD2. The CDR3 runs 15 residues. From germline, CDR1 is MNHNS and CDR2 SASEGT. The trim removed 4 bases at V and 5 bases at J, leaving 4 bases unmatched. CDR3 residues: CASSGIAGGHNEQFF. CDR3 coding DNA: TGTGCCAGCAGTGGCATAGCGGGGGGGCACAATGAGCAGTTCTTC.

The chain links TRBV19 to TRBJ1-2, with D unclear. V was trimmed by 3 bases and J by 2 bases, leaving 10 bases between them. Looked up from germline, CDR1 is LNHDA and CDR2 is SQIVND (reference sequence). The CDR3 loop spans 14 amino acids. The CDR3 DNA sequence: TGTGCCAGTAGTATCACAGAAAGAAACTATGGCTACACCTTC. This gives the protein CASSITERNYGYTF.

This clone was seen just once. The V call is TRBV28, the J call TRBJ2-1, with D possibly being TRBD1 (6 bases). Germline V lookup: CDR1 MDHEN, CDR2 SYDVKM. Trimming shortened V by 5 bases and J by 3 bases, and 14 bases separated the two germline ends. This CDR3 is 15 amino acids long. CDR3 coding DNA: TGTGCCAGCAGTGCCCGGGACAAAATCTACAATGAGCAGTTCTTC. It codes for CASSARDKIYNEQFF.

This clone occurred once. The chain is built from TRBV5-6 and TRBJ1-2; D is unresolved. The V gene's germline CDR1 is SGHDT and CDR2 YYEEEE. The V end lost 0 bases, the J end lost 7 bases, and 10 bases lay between the germline ends. The CDR3 is made up of 13 amino acids. CDR3 DNA sequence: TGTGCCAGCAGCTTGGGGCGGGTCTTTGGCTACACCTTC. Amino acids: CASSLGRVFGYTF. The complete variable domain, with remaining parts taken from reference TRBV5-6 and TRBJ1-2, reads DAGVTQSPTHLIKTRGQQVTLRCSPKSGHDTVSWYQQALGQGPQFIFQYYEEEERQRGNFPDRFSGHQFPNYSSELNVNALLLGDSALYLCASSLGRVFGYTFGSGTRLTVV.

The J gene is TRBJ2-1, the V gene TRBV7-2; D may correspond to TRBD1 or TRBD2 (6 bases each). V lost 0 bases to trimming and J lost 8 bases, with 11 bases between them. The CDR3 length is 14 residues. Germline-derived CDR1 and CDR2 are SGHTA and FQGNSA. CDR3 sequence reads: CASSLAGGGHEQFF. In DNA, the CDR3 is TGTGCCAGCAGCTTAGCGGGGGGCGGCCATGAGCAGTTCTTC.

This clone has just a few counts. V is TRBV28 and J is TRBJ1-5; D is perhaps TRBD1 (5 bases). Trimming left V 5 bases short and J 9 bases short, with 14 bases between. This CDR3 has 13 residues. Germline V gives CDR1 MDHEN, CDR2 SYDVKM. The chain's CDR3 is CASSAGPFRPQHF. The CDR3, as DNA: TGTGCCAGCAGTGCGGGGCCCTTTAGGCCCCAGCATTTT.

The V gene is TRBV27, the J gene TRBJ2-7; D gene unclear. CDR3 size: 13 residues. Trimming cost V 3 bases and J 0 bases, with 6 bases left between them. CDR1 and CDR2 from the germline V gene are MNHEY and SMNVEV (reference sequence). The CDR3 is CASSLDSSYEQYF. The CDR3 DNA follows: TGTGCCAGCAGTTTGGATAGCTCCTACGAGCAGTACTTC.